What follows is one T cell receptor beta chain and its context. Antigen specificity is unknown. This entry is derived from a study of CXCR3-negative and CXCR3-positive naive CD8 T cells. UMI-labeled TRB cDNA libraries were prepared by 5' RACE. TCRdb re-called the 5' RACE reads, yielding one record per CDR3 amino acid sequence without DNA. This sample contains over 55,000 distinct CDR3 sequences. The CDR3 is 16 amino acids. CDR1 and CDR2 from the germline V gene are SEHNR and FQNEAQ (reference sequence). Study findings and constraints: Memory cells showed distinct TRBV-TRBJ patterns, while the two naive subsets matched. Cryopreserved cells showed partially decreased CXCR3 expression, and most assays used fresh PBMCs. Naive subsets expressed similar surface CD5; TRB CDR3 features served to infer TCR strength.

Sorts performed in triplicate captured 250,000 to 350,000 cells each from every CD8+ T cell subset. The receptor's source is a human donor in good health. Some clones in this sample may be carry-over from other donors' samples. This chain connects TRBV7-9 to TRBJ2-1; the D call of TRBD2 rests on TCRdb alone, since no DNA is present to check it. Sequencing was carried out using memory CD8+ T cells from blood. The CDR3 reads CASSLASGSSYNEQFF.